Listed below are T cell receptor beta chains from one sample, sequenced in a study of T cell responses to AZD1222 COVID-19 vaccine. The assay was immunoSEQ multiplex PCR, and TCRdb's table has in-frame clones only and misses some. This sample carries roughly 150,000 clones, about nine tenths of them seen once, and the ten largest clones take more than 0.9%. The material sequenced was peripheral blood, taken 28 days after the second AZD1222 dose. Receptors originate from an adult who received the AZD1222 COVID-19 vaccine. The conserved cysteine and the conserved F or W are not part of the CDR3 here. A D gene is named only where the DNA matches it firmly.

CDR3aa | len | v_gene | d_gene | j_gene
ASSFLNRDGGYT | 12 | TRBV5-1 | . | TRBJ1-2
ASADSYNSPLH | 11 | TRBV6-4 | . | TRBJ1-6
AISESRQTRENEQY | 14 | TRBV10-3 | . | TRBJ2-7
ASNGAPGAEETQY | 13 | TRBV2 | . | TRBJ2-5
ASSVVDREGTEAF | 13 | TRBV9 | TRBD1 | TRBJ1-1
ASSQDLGGETQY | 12 | TRBV4-2 | . | TRBJ2-5
ASIGTRNTIY | 10 | TRBV28 | . | TRBJ1-3
ASRGNLNSPLH | 11 | TRBV2 | . | TRBJ1-6
AISSPSTGGSREAF | 14 | TRBV10-3 | TRBD1 | TRBJ1-1
ASTPRGYSGANVLT | 14 | TRBV19 | . | TRBJ2-6
ASGAFSSGANVLT | 13 | TRBV2 | . | TRBJ2-6
ASSQDTRGYEQY | 12 | TRBV4-1 | . | TRBJ2-7
SASSLAGYEQY | 11 | TRBV20-1 | TRBD2 | TRBJ2-7
ASSSTGGREAF | 11 | TRBV5-1 | TRBD1 | TRBJ1-1
ASSFQRDESTDTQY | 14 | TRBV28 | TRBD2 | TRBJ2-3
SASSGVVTEAF | 11 | TRBV20-1 | . | TRBJ1-1
ASSLSRRNTEAF | 12 | TRBV27 | . | TRBJ1-1
ASSYSIRQKGNEQY | 14 | TRBV6-2/TRBV6-3 | . | TRBJ2-7
ASSSYRGQTEAF | 12 | TRBV7-2 | TRBD1 | TRBJ1-1
ASSSGKSYGYT | 11 | TRBV7-6 | . | TRBJ1-2
ASSLTGGGYT | 10 | TRBV28 | . | TRBJ1-2
ASSIVPGAYQETQY | 14 | TRBV19 | . | TRBJ2-5
ASSHRTGEQPQH | 12 | TRBV4-1 | TRBD1 | TRBJ1-5
ASSYRRGNTIY | 11 | TRBV6-2/TRBV6-3 | . | TRBJ1-3
ASSLQQGSEQY | 11 | TRBV5-5 | . | TRBJ2-7